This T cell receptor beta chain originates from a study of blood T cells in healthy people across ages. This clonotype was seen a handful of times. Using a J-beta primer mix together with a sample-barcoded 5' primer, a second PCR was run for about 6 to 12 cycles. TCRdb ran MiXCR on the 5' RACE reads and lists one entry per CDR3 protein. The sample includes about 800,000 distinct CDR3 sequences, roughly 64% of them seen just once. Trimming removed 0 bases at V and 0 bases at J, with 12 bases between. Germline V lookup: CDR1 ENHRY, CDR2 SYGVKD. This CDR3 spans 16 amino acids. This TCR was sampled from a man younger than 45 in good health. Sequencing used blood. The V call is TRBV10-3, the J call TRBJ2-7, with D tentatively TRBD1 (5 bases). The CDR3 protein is CAISESPPRASYEQYF. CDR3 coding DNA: TGTGCCATCAGTGAGTCCCCCCCCAGGGCCTCCTACGAGCAGTACTTC.